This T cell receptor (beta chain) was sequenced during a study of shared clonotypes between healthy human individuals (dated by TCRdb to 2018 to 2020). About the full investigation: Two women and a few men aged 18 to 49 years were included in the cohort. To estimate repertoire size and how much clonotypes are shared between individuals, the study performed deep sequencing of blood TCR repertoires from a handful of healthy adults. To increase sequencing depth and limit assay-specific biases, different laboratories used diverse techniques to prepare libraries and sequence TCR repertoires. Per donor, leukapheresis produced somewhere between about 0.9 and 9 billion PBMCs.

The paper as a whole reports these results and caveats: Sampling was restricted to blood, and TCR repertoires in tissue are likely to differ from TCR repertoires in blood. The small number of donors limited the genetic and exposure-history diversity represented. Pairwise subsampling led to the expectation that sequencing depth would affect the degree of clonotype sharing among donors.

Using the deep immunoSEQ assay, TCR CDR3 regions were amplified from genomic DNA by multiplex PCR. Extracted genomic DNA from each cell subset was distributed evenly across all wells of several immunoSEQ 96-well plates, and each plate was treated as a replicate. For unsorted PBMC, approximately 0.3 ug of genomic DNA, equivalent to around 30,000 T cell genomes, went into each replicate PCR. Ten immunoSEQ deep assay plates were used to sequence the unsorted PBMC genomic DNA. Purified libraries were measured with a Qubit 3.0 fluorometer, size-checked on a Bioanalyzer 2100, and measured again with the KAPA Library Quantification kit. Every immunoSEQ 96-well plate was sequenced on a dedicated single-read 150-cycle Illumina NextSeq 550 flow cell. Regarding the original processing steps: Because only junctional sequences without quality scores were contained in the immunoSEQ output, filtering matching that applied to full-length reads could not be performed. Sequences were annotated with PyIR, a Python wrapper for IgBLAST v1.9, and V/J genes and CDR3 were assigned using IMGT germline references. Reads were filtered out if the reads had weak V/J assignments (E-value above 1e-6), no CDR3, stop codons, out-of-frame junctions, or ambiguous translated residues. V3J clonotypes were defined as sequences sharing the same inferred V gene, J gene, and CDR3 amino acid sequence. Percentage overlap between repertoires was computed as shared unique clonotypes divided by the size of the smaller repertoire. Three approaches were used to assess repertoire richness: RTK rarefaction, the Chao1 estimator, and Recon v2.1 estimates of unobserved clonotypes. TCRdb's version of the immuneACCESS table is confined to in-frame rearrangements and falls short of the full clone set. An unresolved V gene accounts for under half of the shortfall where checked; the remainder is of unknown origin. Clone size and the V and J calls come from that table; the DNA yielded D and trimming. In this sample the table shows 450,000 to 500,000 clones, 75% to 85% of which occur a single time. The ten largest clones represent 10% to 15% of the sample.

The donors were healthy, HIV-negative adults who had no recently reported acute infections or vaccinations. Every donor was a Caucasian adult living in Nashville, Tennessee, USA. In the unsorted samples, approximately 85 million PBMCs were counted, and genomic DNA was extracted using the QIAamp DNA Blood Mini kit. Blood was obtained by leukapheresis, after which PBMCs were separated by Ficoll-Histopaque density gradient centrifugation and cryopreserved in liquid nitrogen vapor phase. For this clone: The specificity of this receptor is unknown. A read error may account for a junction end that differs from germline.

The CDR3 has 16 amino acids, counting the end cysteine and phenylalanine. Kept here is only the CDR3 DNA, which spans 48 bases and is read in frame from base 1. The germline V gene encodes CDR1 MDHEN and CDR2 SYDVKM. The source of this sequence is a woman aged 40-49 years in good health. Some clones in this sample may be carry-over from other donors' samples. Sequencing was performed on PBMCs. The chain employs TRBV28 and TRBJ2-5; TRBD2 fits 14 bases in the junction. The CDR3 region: CASSDGAGTSGRDMNF. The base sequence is TGTGCCAGCAGCGACGGAGCAGGGACTAGCGGGAGAGATATGAACTTC.